This entry is about one T cell receptor (beta chain). Its antigen is currently unknown. MiXCR, run by TCRdb on the reads, gives a single entry per CDR3 protein. The data contain under 150,000 distinct CDR3 sequences, about 24% of them singletons. The entry originates in a study of T cell repertoires in cytomegalovirus infection. Study observations and caveats: Cumulative public TCR beta family frequency identified carriers of CMV plus the relevant HLA. HLA-C-restricted TCR beta clonotypes specific for CMV led the ex vivo response.

The V and J ends lost 6 bases and 1 base, in that order; junction bases with no gene match: 8. CDR3 size: 16 residues. Sequencing input: PBMCs, sequenced either directly or after in vitro stimulation (not recorded which). This receptor was obtained from a human donor in good health (CMV status not recorded). Some clones in this sample may be carry-over from other donors' samples. V is TRBV12-3 or TRBV12-4 and J is TRBJ1-1, with 10 bases matching TRBD1. CDR3 nucleotide sequence: TGTGCCAGCAGCCCGGGACAGGGGCAGGGGAACACTGAAGCTTTCTTT. As protein: CASSPGQGQGNTEAFF.